This passage covers 3 T cell receptor beta chains from one sample sequenced in a study of cytomegalovirus exposure and HLA in healthy donors. Use of 60 Vbeta and 13 Jbeta primers characterized the PCR. Repertoires were generated with immunoSEQ multiplex PCR, while TCRdb's copy carries only in-frame clones and drops some. The sample shows 130,000 or so clones, roughly 80% of them seen only once. Specimen: PBMCs. The receptors stem from a female donor in good health and CMV-seronegative.

The V and J genes are TRBV19 and TRBJ2-2, with 10 bases aligning to TRBD1. From germline, CDR1 is LNHDA and CDR2 SQIVND (reference sequence). V lost 6 bases and J lost 2; bases outside the gene matches: 0. The CDR3 totals 14 residues. The CDR3, as DNA: TGTGCCAGTAGGACAGGGGGCAACACCGGGGAGCTGTTTTTT. Protein sequence: CASRTGGNTGELFF.

This clone was observed a handful of times. This chain uses TRBV5-1 with TRBJ2-5; D not resolved. This CDR3 has 13 amino acids. In germline, CDR1 is SGHRS, CDR2 YFSETQ. Deletions cut 0 bases from V and 5 bases from J, with 8 bases between. The CDR3 loop reads CASSLGRSETQYF. DNA of the CDR3: TGCGCCAGCAGCTTGGGCAGGTCTGAGACCCAGTACTTC.

The gene calls are TRBV29-1 and TRBJ2-3; 7 nucleotides align to TRBD2. After removal of 7 bases from V and 2 bases from J, the junction contained 12 bases not matched to a gene. Germline assignment: CDR1 SQVTM and CDR2 ANQGSEA. This CDR3 is built from 15 residues. CDR3 in DNA: TGCAGCGCGGGGGGTCGGCAGGGAGTCACAGATACGCAGTATTTT. It yields the protein CSAGGRQGVTDTQYF.